These 10 T cell receptor beta chains were all obtained from the same sample, sequenced in a study of CD8 T cells in ankylosing spondylitis. Notes on the study in general: Eight highly homologous variants formed a TCR beta motif that appeared characteristic of ankylosing spondylitis blood.

TCRdb analysed the 5' RACE reads with MiXCR anew, one entry per CDR3 protein. This sample has about 540,000 distinct CDR3 sequences, with roughly an eighth found just once. These receptors have no identified antigens. The sequencing input was blood, either unsorted or a sorted T cell fraction (not recorded which). These receptor sequences come from a male donor with ankylosing spondylitis.

This clonotype was seen more than once but under ten times. The CDR3 DNA reads as TGTGCCACCAGTGATCCGGGACGGTTACAAGAGACCCAGTACTTC. This gives the protein CATSDPGRLQETQYF. The gene calls are TRBV24-1 and TRBJ2-5; D may be TRBD1 or TRBD2 (5 bases each). The V and J ends lost 3 bases and 2 bases respectively, with 12 bases between them. The CDR3 totals 15 residues. Germline-derived CDR1 and CDR2 are KGHDR and SFDVKD.

This rearrangement joins TRBV7-2 to TRBJ2-5; 9 bases align to TRBD2. Trimming took 4 bases from V and 1 from J; bases not matched to a gene: 7. The CDR3 extends over 16 amino acids. The germline V gene has CDR1 SGHTA and CDR2 FQGNSA. The CDR3 sequence: CASSWLRAGGQETQYF. The CDR3 region has the DNA TGTGCCAGCAGCTGGCTAAGAGCGGGAGGCCAAGAGACCCAGTACTTC.

The chain carries TRBV5-1 and TRBJ2-7; D may be TRBD1 (7 bases). The CDR3 spans 15 residues. Trimming cost V 2 bases and J 2 bases, with 14 bases left between them. CDR1 SGHRS and CDR2 YFSETQ come from the germline V gene. CDR3 in amino acids: CASSLGGTVAYEQYV. CDR3 sequence (DNA): TGCGCCAGCAGCTTAGGGGGGACAGTAGCCTACGAGCAGTACGTC.

This clonotype was observed many times. V usage is TRBV20-1 and J usage is TRBJ2-3; 8 positions match TRBD2. V lost 5 bases to trimming and J lost 3 bases; unmatched junction nucleotides: 10. The germline gives CDR1 DFQATT, CDR2 SNEGSKA (reference sequence). The CDR3 extends over 15 amino acids. CDR3 residues: CSAATRAGVTDTQYF. The CDR3 DNA reads as TGCAGTGCTGCAACCCGAGCGGGAGTAACAGATACGCAGTATTTT.

The chain recombines TRBV24-1 with TRBJ2-7, with D tentatively TRBD1 or TRBD2 (6 bases each). This CDR3 has 16 residues. With 4 bases removed from V and 2 bases from J, the gap between germline ends came to 17 bases. CDR1 and CDR2 from the germline V gene are KGHDR and SFDVKD. The CDR3 region has the DNA TGTGCCACCAGTGAATTTACAGGAGGGGGGCCCTACGAGCAGTACGTC. This encodes CATSEFTGGGPYEQYV.

This clonotype showed up just a few times. The chain links TRBV9 to TRBJ2-3; D is tentatively TRBD1 or TRBD2 (6 bases each). The CDR3 has 15 amino acids. Deletions cut 4 bases from V and 2 bases from J, with 14 bases between. Germline loops: CDR1 SGDLS, CDR2 YYNGEE. In DNA, the CDR3 is TGTGCCAGCAGCAGGGGGGCAGGTCCCACAGATACGCAGTATTTT. It translates to CASSRGAGPTDTQYF.

This chain uses TRBV5-4 with TRBJ2-3; 9 bases line up with TRBD2. CDR3 size: 16 residues. Germline trimming cut 4 bases from V and 4 bases from J; bases unmatched to any gene: 10. Germline V gene sequence: CDR1 SGHNT, CDR2 YYREEE (reference sequence). CDR3 nucleotides: TGTGCCAGCAGCCCTGGAGCTAGCGGGAAAGCAGATACGCAGTATTTT. Encoded protein: CASSPGASGKADTQYF.

The chain is built from TRBV5-5 and TRBJ1-5; tentative D call: TRBD1 (6 bases). The germline V gene has CDR1 SGHKS and CDR2 YYEKEE (reference sequence). The CDR3 spans 17 residues. Trimming took off 1 base at V and 5 bases at J, with 19 bases between the two ends. CDR3 loop: CASSLSWTDRYYQPQHF. The CDR3 bases are TGTGCCAGCAGCTTGTCCTGGACAGACCGATACTATCAGCCCCAGCATTTT.

The rearrangement uses TRBV6-1 and TRBJ2-7, with D perhaps TRBD1 or TRBD2 (7 bases each). V dropped 5 bases and J dropped 2 bases, with 13 bases sitting between them. This CDR3 contains 14 residues. Germline V gene data show CDR1 as MNHNS and CDR2 as SASEGT. The CDR3 loop reads CASSPTGRAYEQYV. The CDR3 bases are TGTGCCAGCAGTCCGACAGGGAGGGCCTACGAGCAGTACGTC.

This clonotype has just a few counts. This chain links TRBV3-1 with TRBJ2-1, with a possible D match to TRBD2 (5 bases). The CDR3 totals 14 residues. Germline V lookup: CDR1 LGHDT, CDR2 YNNKEL (reference sequence). Trimming removed 3 bases from V and 7 bases from J, with 13 bases in between. CDR3 sequence: CASSQRTRWNEQFF. CDR3 in DNA: TGTGCCAGCAGCCAGCGCACTAGATGGAATGAGCAGTTCTTC.